Here is one T cell receptor beta chain with its context. This sample was taken from a study of T cells after yellow fever vaccination. TCRdb fed the 5' RACE reads into MiXCR, producing one record per CDR3 protein. Counted here are about 320,000 distinct CDR3 sequences, around 12% occurring once; the ten biggest clones make up about 3%. V was trimmed by 5 bases and J by 3 bases, leaving 11 bases between them. This CDR3 is built from 13 residues. The germline V gene encodes CDR1 DFQATT and CDR2 SNEGSKA (reference sequence). The genes are TRBV20-1 and TRBJ1-5, with D maybe TRBD1 (5 bases). This TCR was recovered from a young man who received the YFV17D yellow fever vaccine. Here the sequenced sample was CD4+ T cells sorted from PBMCs, taken 15 days after the yellow fever booster vaccination. The CDR3 DNA follows: TGCAGTGCTGGCGGGGCTTACAATCAGCCCCAGCATTTT. It yields the protein CSAGGAYNQPQHF.